This TCR beta chain was captured in a study of human T cells and chemical hapten exposure. Authors' methods: Across samples, TCR counts had a median of about 88,000 and ranged from 23,224 to 690,600. In TCRdb, the RACE reads were re-called with MiXCR into one record per CDR3 protein. In this record, the V and J calls reflect TCRdb's handling and not the investigators' own analysis. The sample has 95,000 to 150,000 distinct CDR3 sequences, around 15% seen once. The time point: patch test 1, 2 weeks after DPC sensitization. Documented treatment: therapeutic diphenylcyclopropenone sensitization with weekly scalp DPC. Germline V gene lookup returns CDR1 SGHTA and CDR2 FQGNSA. V was clipped by 3 bases and J by 8 bases; unmatched bases: 10. This CDR3 has 16 residues.

The source was whole blood, collected in connection with sensitization to the hapten diphenylcyclopropenone (DPC). The clonotype originates from a man aged 18 to 30 with alopecia areata. Some clones in this sample may be carry-over from other donors' samples. This rearrangement joins TRBV7-2 to TRBJ1-4; 9 nucleotides line up with TRBD1. CDR3 nucleotide sequence: TGTGCCAGCAGCTTCATGGGACAGGGAGTTTGGGAAAAACTGTTTTTT. It is translated as CASSFMGQGVWEKLFF.